Shown below are 30 T cell receptor beta chains from a single sample sequenced in a study of vaccination and CD4 T cells after COVID-19. Noted treatment: roughly 10-day PBMC culture with coronavirus spike peptide pools or control peptides (ViraFEST assay). Their target antigens are unknown. Sequencing of DNA taken from cultured CD4+ T cells relied on the Oncomine TCR Beta short-read assay. TCRdb analysed the PCR reads with MiXCR anew, one entry per CDR3 protein. The sample has more than 3,500 distinct CDR3 sequences; roughly a sixth are singletons. Sequences were obtained from CD4+ T cells from blood, cultured in vitro. These receptor sequences come from a human donor who had recovered from COVID-19.

By frequency in the sample, this clonotype is medium-sized. This chain uses TRBV6-5 with TRBJ1-2; D might be TRBD1 (6 bases). The length of the CDR3 is 15 residues. The germline V and J ends were trimmed by 0 bases and 5 bases, with 13 bases remaining between them. From germline, CDR1 is MNHEY and CDR2 SVGAGI. CDR3 residues: CASSYSTTGPYGYTF. The CDR3 nucleotides read TGTGCCAGCAGTTACTCAACGACAGGCCCTTATGGCTACACCTTC.

This chain connects TRBV12-3 or TRBV12-4 to TRBJ2-1, with D possibly matching TRBD2 (5 bases). This CDR3 contains 16 residues. V lost 0 bases and J lost 0, with 9 bases in between. The CDR3 region is CASSLARRSSYNEQFF. For the CDR3, the DNA is TGTGCCAGCAGTTTAGCGCGGAGGAGCTCCTACAATGAGCAGTTCTTC.

The chain employs TRBV20-1 and TRBJ2-2; 13 nucleotides match TRBD2. Per the germline V gene, CDR1 is DFQATT and CDR2 is SNEGSKA (reference sequence). The CDR3 is 15 residues long. The junction had 7 bases not matched to a gene; V was cut back by 5 bases and J by 7 bases. CDR3 nucleotide sequence: TGCAGTGCTCCCACTAGCGGGGGGGCCGGCGGGGAGCTGTTTTTT. This codes for CSAPTSGGAGGELFF.

This clonotype is judged medium-sized. The chain has TRBV7-6 and TRBJ2-5, with a possible D match to TRBD2 (6 bases). The CDR3 has 15 amino acids. CDR1 and CDR2 (germline): SGHVS, FNYEAQ. V lost 1 base and J 5 bases, leaving 14 bases between the germline ends. DNA of the CDR3: TGTGCCAGCAGCTTAGGAGGTGCTAGCGCTGAGACCCAGTACTTC. Translation: CASSLGGASAETQYF. Looking up the rest from reference TRBV7-6 and TRBJ2-5 gives the full variable domain: GAGVSQSPRYKVTKRGQDVALRCDPISGHVSLYWYRQALGQGPEFLTYFNYEAQQDKSGLPNDRFSAERPEGSISTLTIQRTEQRDSAMYRCASSLGGASAETQYFGPGTRLLVL.

This rearrangement joins TRBV30 to TRBJ1-5; 8 positions match TRBD1. CDR1 and CDR2 from the germline V gene are GTSNPN and SVGIG (reference sequence). The junction had 14 bases not matched to a gene; V was cut back by 0 bases and J by 7 bases. CDR3 length: 17 residues. CDR3 in amino acids: CAWSVRGRSSGGQPQHF. The CDR3 DNA follows: TGTGCCTGGAGTGTCAGGGGGCGGTCTTCGGGGGGACAGCCCCAGCATTTT.

There are a few counts of this clonotype. This rearrangement joins TRBV30 to TRBJ1-1, with unresolved D. Germline loops: CDR1 GTSNPN, CDR2 SVGIG (reference sequence). Trimming stripped 5 bases from V and 1 base from J, with 11 bases between. The CDR3 is 13 residues long. The chain's CDR3 is CAWAKQSNTEAFF. CDR3 DNA sequence: TGTGCCTGGGCGAAACAATCGAACACTGAAGCTTTCTTT.

The chain has TRBV11-1 and TRBJ1-6; no clear D gene. Looked up from germline, CDR1 is SGHAT and CDR2 is FQDESV (reference sequence). Trimming took off 3 bases at V and 7 bases at J, with 16 bases between the two ends. The CDR3 is 16 residues long. CDR3 nucleotide sequence: TGTGCCAGCAGCTTTCCATTGGAGAAGGGCAATTCACCCCTCCACTTT. Protein: CASSFPLEKGNSPLHF.

This clonotype has more than one count but fewer than ten. This chain connects TRBV11-2 to TRBJ2-7; 9 bases align to TRBD1. CDR1 is SGHAT and CDR2 is FQNNGV in the germline V gene. V shed 5 bases, J shed 6 bases, and the junction held 11 bases outside the gene matches. The CDR3 runs to 15 residues. CDR3 sequence: CASSTGQGPSSEQYF. The CDR3 nucleotides read TGTGCCAGCAGCACAGGACAGGGGCCCTCTTCCGAGCAGTACTTC.

Within the sample, this clonotype is medium-sized (0.01 to 0.1%). The chain carries TRBV24-1 and TRBJ1-5, with D perhaps matching TRBD1 (5 bases). V lost 8 bases and J lost 0, with 19 bases in between. The CDR3 length is 17 residues. CDR1 and CDR2 (germline): KGHDR, SFDVKD. This CDR3 reads CATISPGIYYSNQPQHF. CDR3 DNA sequence: TGTGCCACCATAAGCCCAGGGATATACTATAGCAATCAGCCCCAGCATTTT.

By share, this clonotype ranks as medium-sized. This CDR3 reads CASGGNYNEQFF. The CDR3 DNA reads as TGTGCCAGCGGCGGCAATTACAATGAGCAGTTCTTC. The chain carries TRBV12-3 or TRBV12-4 and TRBJ2-1; D unclear. Trimming cost V 8 bases and J 4 bases, with 9 bases left between them. The CDR3 extends over 12 amino acids.

Within the sample, this clonotype is medium-sized. V and J are TRBV7-9 and TRBJ1-2, with no clear D. The CDR3 totals 13 residues. V was pared by 7 bases and J by 0 bases, with 9 bases between. Germline loops: CDR1 SEHNR, CDR2 FQNEAQ (reference sequence). This chain's CDR3 is CASTDTTNYGYTF. The CDR3 DNA is TGTGCCAGCACCGATACAACTAACTATGGCTACACCTTC.

This clonotype is categorized as medium-sized (0.01 to 0.1%). The V gene is TRBV2, the J gene TRBJ2-1, with 9 bases aligning to TRBD2. The CDR3 loop spans 17 amino acids. The germline gives CDR1 SNHLY, CDR2 FYNNEI. J gave up 4 bases and V 6 bases, and 13 bases lay outside the gene matches. Here the CDR3 reads CASSPLSGGDLYNEQFF. The CDR3 coding sequence is TGTGCCAGCAGCCCCCTTAGCGGGGGCGACCTTTACAATGAGCAGTTCTTC.

The V gene is TRBV12-3 or TRBV12-4, the J gene TRBJ2-2; D is undetermined. The germline V and J ends were trimmed by 2 bases and 0 bases, with 7 bases remaining between them. The CDR3 is made up of 15 amino acids. DNA of the CDR3: TGTGCCAGCAGTTTAAGCGCTCCGAACACCGGGGAGCTGTTTTTT. Translating it yields CASSLSAPNTGELFF.

As regards this clonotype: This clone may be a read error of a much larger clone one base away. The chain uses TRBV10-3 and TRBJ1-2; D not resolved. This CDR3 has 12 amino acids. CDR1 and CDR2 (germline): ENHRY, SYGVKD. Trimming left V 4 bases short and J 4 bases short, with 7 bases between. The CDR3 sequence is CAISGTAYGYTF. In DNA form, the CDR3 reads TGTGCCATCAGTGGAACCGCCTATGGCTACACCTTC.

The V and J genes are TRBV19 and TRBJ2-5; 9 bases are a match to TRBD1. V dropped 5 bases and J dropped 4; count of bases not matched to a gene: 5. The CDR3 has 14 amino acids. Germline V gives CDR1 LNHDA, CDR2 SQIVND (reference sequence). DNA for the CDR3: TGTGCCAGTAGTGTTCCGGGACAGGGAGAGACCCAGTACTTC. It codes for CASSVPGQGETQYF.

The rearrangement uses TRBV28 and TRBJ1-6; 8 bases line up with TRBD1. Germline V lookup: CDR1 MDHEN, CDR2 SYDVKM. The CDR3 runs to 14 residues. Trimming removed 5 bases from V and 14 bases from J; junction bases left unmatched: 11. The CDR3 coding sequence is TGTGCCAGCAGTCCCCGGGACAGGCCAAAATCCCTCCACTTT. Amino acid sequence: CASSPRDRPKSLHF.

The chain couples TRBV10-3 to TRBJ1-2; weak D call: TRBD1 (6 bases). Germline CDR1 is ENHRY and CDR2 is SYGVKD. CDR3 size: 13 residues. The ends were cut back, 4 bases at V and 4 bases at J, with 10 bases in the middle. DNA for the CDR3: TGTGCCATCAGTGGTTCGGGGGCCTATGGCTACACCTTC. This codes for CAISGSGAYGYTF.

The chain has TRBV4-1 and TRBJ2-5; 10 nucleotides align to TRBD2. The germline gives CDR1 MGHRA, CDR2 YSYEKL. Trimming removed 0 bases from V and 4 bases from J; junction bases left unmatched: 5. The CDR3 has 16 residues. The CDR3 DNA follows: TGCGCCAGCAGCCAAGATAGAAGCGGGGGGGTAGAGACCCAGTACTTC. This gives the protein CASSQDRSGGVETQYF.

This clonotype was seen a few times. V and J are TRBV19 and TRBJ2-1, with 8 positions matching TRBD2. This CDR3 comprises 18 residues. The germline CDR1 and CDR2 sequences are LNHDA and SQIVND (reference sequence). V gave up 7 bases and J gave up 1 base; unmatched junction bases: 15. This chain's CDR3 is CASMTPGLGPQSYNEQFF. For the CDR3, the DNA is TGTGCCAGTATGACACCGGGACTAGGGCCCCAATCCTACAATGAGCAGTTCTTC.

This clonotype is medium-sized in the sample. The V and J genes are TRBV2 and TRBJ1-6, with D uncertain. Per the germline V gene, CDR1 is SNHLY and CDR2 is FYNNEI. The CDR3 consists of 11 residues. V was clipped by 4 bases and J by 9 bases, with 4 bases between them. In DNA form, the CDR3 reads TGTGCCAGCAGTGGGGTTTCACCCCTCCACTTT. Protein: CASSGVSPLHF.

The chain combines TRBV5-4 with TRBJ2-1, with TRBD2 identical over 16 bases. CDR3 length: 15 amino acids. Germline CDR1 and CDR2: SGHNT and YYREEE (reference sequence). V gave up 7 bases and J gave up 2 bases; unmatched junction bases: 0. CDR3 nucleotide sequence: TGTGCCAGCGGGACTAGCGGGGGGGCCTACAATGAGCAGTTCTTC. It specifies CASGTSGGAYNEQFF.

The genes are TRBV6-1 and TRBJ2-1, with 9 bases aligning to TRBD1. Trimming at V came to 2 bases and at J to 15 bases, leaving 8 bases not matched to a gene. CDR3 length: 13 residues. Germline-derived CDR1 and CDR2 are MNHNS and SASEGT. The CDR3 DNA reads TGTGCCAGCAGTGAAAACGGAGGACAGGGGCCGTTCTTC. This sequence encodes CASSENGGQGPFF.

The V and J genes are TRBV4-2 and TRBJ2-7; D is undetermined. Trimming cost V 2 bases and J 1 base, with 12 bases left between them. This CDR3 has 15 residues. Germline V gene data show CDR1 as LGHNA and CDR2 as YNFKEQ. The CDR3 bases are TGTGCCAGCAGCCAATCCCGCCTTCCGTCCTACGAGCAGTACTTC. Its translation is CASSQSRLPSYEQYF.

The sample holds a few counts of this clonotype. This chain uses TRBV19 with TRBJ2-4, with a possible D match to TRBD2 (5 bases). CDR1 LNHDA and CDR2 SQIVND come from the germline V gene (reference sequence). Trimming cost V 1 base and J 1 base, with 14 bases left between them. The CDR3 covers 17 residues. This CDR3 is CASSIGPGNDAKNIQYF. As DNA, the CDR3 is TGTGCCAGTAGTATAGGGCCCGGGAATGATGCCAAAAACATTCAGTACTTC.

V gene TRBV5-1 combines with J gene TRBJ2-2; perhaps D is TRBD1 or TRBD2 (5 bases each). Trimming pared 3 bases from V and 4 bases from J, leaving 16 bases between. The CDR3 runs to 16 residues. The germline gives CDR1 SGHRS, CDR2 YFSETQ. Written as DNA, the CDR3 is TGCGCCAGCAGCTCCTCCGGGGCCTGGGGCACCGGGGAGCTGTTTTTT. Its protein product is CASSSSGAWGTGELFF.

The chain has TRBV6-1 and TRBJ1-4, with D maybe TRBD1 (6 bases). Germline V CDR1 and CDR2: MNHNS, SASEGT. V dropped 2 bases and J dropped 7 bases, with 8 bases sitting between them. This CDR3 has 13 residues. CDR3 protein: CASSESRGEKLFF. The CDR3 coding sequence is TGTGCCAGCAGTGAAAGCAGGGGTGAAAAACTGTTTTTT.

This clonotype ranks as medium-sized. V and J are TRBV6-5 and TRBJ1-4; D is possibly TRBD1 (6 bases). The germline gives CDR1 MNHEY, CDR2 SVGAGI. The V end was cut by 4 bases, the J end by 1 base, with 7 bases between. CDR3 length: 14 residues. In DNA form, the CDR3 reads TGTGCCAGCAGTTCGACAGGAACTAATGAAAAACTGTTTTTT. This codes for CASSSTGTNEKLFF.

The rearrangement joins TRBV19 to TRBJ1-1, with D perhaps matching TRBD1 (6 bases). The CDR3 runs to 15 residues. Between the trimmed V and J ends, which lost 6 bases and 5 bases, there was a span of 19 bases. Per the germline V gene, CDR1 is LNHDA and CDR2 is SQIVND (reference sequence). Here the CDR3 DNA reads TGTGCCAGTAGCGGGACAAAACTCCAGGGGACTGAAGCTTTCTTT. This encodes CASSGTKLQGTEAFF.

This clonotype is medium-sized within its sample. The chain uses TRBV2 and TRBJ2-2; D is unresolved. Per the germline V gene, CDR1 is SNHLY and CDR2 is FYNNEI. The CDR3 totals 14 residues. V lost 10 bases to trimming and J lost 4 bases, with 16 bases between them. In nucleotides, the CDR3 is TGTGCCACTCGCTTGGACGTCACCACCGGGGAGCTGTTTTTT. It translates to CATRLDVTTGELFF. The full variable domain, in which reference TRBV2 and TRBJ2-2 provide the parts outside the CDR3, is EPEVTQTPSHQVTQMGQEVILRCVPISNHLYFYWYRQILGQKVEFLVSFYNNEISEKSEIFDDQFSVERPDGSNFTLKIRSTKLEDSAMYFCATRLDVTTGELFFGEGSRLTVL.

This clonotype was counted only a few times. This chain links TRBV2 with TRBJ2-3; D might be TRBD2 (6 bases). CDR1 is SNHLY, CDR2 FYNNEI, per germline. CDR3 length: 14 amino acids. The V end was cut by 7 bases, the J end by 0 bases, with 11 bases between. The CDR3 loop reads CASMKGTSTDTQYF. The CDR3 DNA reads TGTGCCAGCATGAAGGGGACTAGCACAGATACGCAGTATTTT.